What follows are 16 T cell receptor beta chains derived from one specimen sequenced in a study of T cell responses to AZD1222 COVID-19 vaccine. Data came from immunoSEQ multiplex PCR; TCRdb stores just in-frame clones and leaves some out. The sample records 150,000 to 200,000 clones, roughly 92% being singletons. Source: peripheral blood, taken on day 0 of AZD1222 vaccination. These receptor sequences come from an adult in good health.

CDR3 in DNA: TGTGCCAGCAGCCCAAATCTAGCGGGGGGGCTTCGGACCGGGGAGCTGTTTTTT. This translates into CASSPNLAGGLRTGELFF. The V call is TRBV7-2, the J call TRBJ2-2; TRBD2 matches 12 bases. J was trimmed by 5 bases and V by 5 bases; bases with no gene match: 12. Germline CDR1 reads SGHTA; CDR2 reads FQGNSA. The CDR3 length is 18 residues.

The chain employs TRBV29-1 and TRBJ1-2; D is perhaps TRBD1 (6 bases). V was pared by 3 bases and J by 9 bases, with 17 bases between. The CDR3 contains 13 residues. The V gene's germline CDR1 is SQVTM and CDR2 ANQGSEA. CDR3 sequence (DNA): TGCAGCGTTGATGCCCTCGGCAGGGGCAGCTACACCTTC. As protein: CSVDALGRGSYTF.

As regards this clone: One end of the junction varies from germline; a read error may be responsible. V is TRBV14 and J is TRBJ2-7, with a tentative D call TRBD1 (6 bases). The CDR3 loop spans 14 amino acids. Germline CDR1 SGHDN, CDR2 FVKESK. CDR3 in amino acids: CASSQDSNWDTGNF. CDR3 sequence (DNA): TGTGCCAGCAGCCAAGATTCGAATTGGGACACCGGGAACTTC.

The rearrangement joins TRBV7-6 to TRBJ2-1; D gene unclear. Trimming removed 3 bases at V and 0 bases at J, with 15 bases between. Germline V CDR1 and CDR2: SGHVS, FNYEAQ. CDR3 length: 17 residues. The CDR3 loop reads CASSFTGRRSSYNEQFF. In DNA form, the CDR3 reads TGTGCCAGCAGCTTTACCGGCCGGCGGAGCTCCTACAATGAGCAGTTCTTC.

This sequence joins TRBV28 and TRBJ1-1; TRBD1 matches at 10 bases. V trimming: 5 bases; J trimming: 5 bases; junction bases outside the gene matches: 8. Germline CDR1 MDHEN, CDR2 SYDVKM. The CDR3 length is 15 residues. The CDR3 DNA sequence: TGTGCCAGCAGTCTCCGACAGGGGGCAATGACTGAAGCTTTCTTT. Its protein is CASSLRQGAMTEAFF.

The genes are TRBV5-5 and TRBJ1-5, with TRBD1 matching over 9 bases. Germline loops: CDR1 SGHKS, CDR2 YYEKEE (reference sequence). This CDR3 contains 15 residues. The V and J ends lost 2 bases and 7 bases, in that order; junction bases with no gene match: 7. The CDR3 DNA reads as TGTGCCAGCAGCTTAGACAGGGGGAGTGGGCAGCCCCAGCATTTT. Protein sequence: CASSLDRGSGQPQHF. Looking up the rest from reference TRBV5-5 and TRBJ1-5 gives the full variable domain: DAGVTQSPTHLIKTRGQQVTLRCSPISGHKSVSWYQQVLGQGPQFIFQYYEKEERGRGNFPDRFSARQFPNYSSELNVNALLLGDSALYLCASSLDRGSGQPQHFGDGTRLSIL.

The CDR3 bases are TGTGCCAGCGGAAAGGTCGATAACACTGAAGCTTTCTTT. Translated, it gives CASGKVDNTEAFF. The chain uses TRBV12-3 or TRBV12-4 and TRBJ1-1, with D uncertain. The CDR3 loop spans 13 amino acids. With 8 bases removed from V and 2 bases from J, the gap between germline ends came to 12 bases.

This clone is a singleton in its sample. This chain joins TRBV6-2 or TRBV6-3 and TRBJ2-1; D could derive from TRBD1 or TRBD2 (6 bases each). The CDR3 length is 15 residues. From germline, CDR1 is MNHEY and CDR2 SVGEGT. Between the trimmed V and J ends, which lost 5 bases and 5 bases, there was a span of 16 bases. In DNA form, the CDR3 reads TGTGCCAGCAGTCCGTACAGGGACTCTCACAATGAGCAGTTCTTC. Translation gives CASSPYRDSHNEQFF.

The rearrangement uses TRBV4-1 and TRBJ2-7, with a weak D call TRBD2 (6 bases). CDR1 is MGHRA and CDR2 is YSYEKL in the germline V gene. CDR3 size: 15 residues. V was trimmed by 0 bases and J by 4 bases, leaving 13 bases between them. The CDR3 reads CASSQDGVAVYEQYF. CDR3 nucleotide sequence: TGCGCCAGCAGCCAAGATGGGGTAGCGGTATACGAGCAGTACTTC.

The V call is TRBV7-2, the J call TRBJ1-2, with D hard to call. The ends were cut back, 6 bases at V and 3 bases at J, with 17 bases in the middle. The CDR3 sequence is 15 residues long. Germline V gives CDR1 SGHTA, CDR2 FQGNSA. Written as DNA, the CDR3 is TGTGCCAGCAGGACGTCATCCGCGGTATACTATGGCTACACCTTC. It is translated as CASRTSSAVYYGYTF.

DNA of the CDR3: TGCGCCAGCAGCTTGGCTTATAGATTGGGACAGACCTACGAGCAGTACTTC. This gives the protein CASSLAYRLGQTYEQYF. The rearrangement uses TRBV5-1 and TRBJ2-7; 7 bases align to TRBD1. Germline CDR1 is SGHRS and CDR2 is YFSETQ. The CDR3 sequence is 17 residues long. Trimming took 0 bases from V and 2 from J; bases not matched to a gene: 11.

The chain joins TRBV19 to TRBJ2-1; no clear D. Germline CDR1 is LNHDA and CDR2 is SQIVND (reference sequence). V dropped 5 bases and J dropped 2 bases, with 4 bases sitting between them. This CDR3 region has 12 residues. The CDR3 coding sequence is TGTGCCAGTAGTGACCCCTACAATGAGCAGTTCTTC. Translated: CASSDPYNEQFF.

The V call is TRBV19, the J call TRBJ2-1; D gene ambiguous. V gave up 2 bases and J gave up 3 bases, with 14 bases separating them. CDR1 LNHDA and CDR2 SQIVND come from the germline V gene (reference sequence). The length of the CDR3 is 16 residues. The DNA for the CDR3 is TGTGCCAGTAGTATAAAAGGATCCCTCATCTACAATGAGCAGTTCTTC. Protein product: CASSIKGSLIYNEQFF. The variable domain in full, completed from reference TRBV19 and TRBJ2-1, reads DGGITQSPKYLFRKEGQNVTLSCEQNLNHDAMYWYRQDPGQGLRLIYYSQIVNDFQKGDIAEGYSVSREKKESFPLTVTSAQKNPTAFYLCASSIKGSLIYNEQFFGPGTRLTVL.

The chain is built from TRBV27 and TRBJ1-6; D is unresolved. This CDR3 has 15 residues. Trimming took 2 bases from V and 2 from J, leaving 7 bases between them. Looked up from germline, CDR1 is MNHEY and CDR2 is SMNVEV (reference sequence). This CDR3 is CASSLGSAYNSPLHF. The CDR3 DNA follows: TGTGCCAGCAGTTTAGGGAGCGCCTATAATTCACCCCTCCACTTT.

The CDR3, as DNA: TGTGCCAGCAGTACGCTGATGAACACCGGGGAGCTGTTTTTT. As protein: CASSTLMNTGELFF. The chain has TRBV28 and TRBJ2-2; D is ambiguous. Per the germline V gene, CDR1 is MDHEN and CDR2 is SYDVKM. Trimming took 5 bases from V and 1 from J, leaving 8 bases between them. This CDR3 spans 14 amino acids.

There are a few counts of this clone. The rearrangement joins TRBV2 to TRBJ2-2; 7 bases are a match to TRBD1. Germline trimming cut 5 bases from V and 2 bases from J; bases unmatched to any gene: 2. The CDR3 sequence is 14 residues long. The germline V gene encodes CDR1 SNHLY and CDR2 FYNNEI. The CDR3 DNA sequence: TGTGCCAGCAGTCAGGGGGTCAACACCGGGGAGCTGTTTTTT. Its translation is CASSQGVNTGELFF. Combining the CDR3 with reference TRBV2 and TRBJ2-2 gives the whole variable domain EPEVTQTPSHQVTQMGQEVILRCVPISNHLYFYWYRQILGQKVEFLVSFYNNEISEKSEIFDDQFSVERPDGSNFTLKIRSTKLEDSAMYFCASSQGVNTGELFFGEGSRLTVL.